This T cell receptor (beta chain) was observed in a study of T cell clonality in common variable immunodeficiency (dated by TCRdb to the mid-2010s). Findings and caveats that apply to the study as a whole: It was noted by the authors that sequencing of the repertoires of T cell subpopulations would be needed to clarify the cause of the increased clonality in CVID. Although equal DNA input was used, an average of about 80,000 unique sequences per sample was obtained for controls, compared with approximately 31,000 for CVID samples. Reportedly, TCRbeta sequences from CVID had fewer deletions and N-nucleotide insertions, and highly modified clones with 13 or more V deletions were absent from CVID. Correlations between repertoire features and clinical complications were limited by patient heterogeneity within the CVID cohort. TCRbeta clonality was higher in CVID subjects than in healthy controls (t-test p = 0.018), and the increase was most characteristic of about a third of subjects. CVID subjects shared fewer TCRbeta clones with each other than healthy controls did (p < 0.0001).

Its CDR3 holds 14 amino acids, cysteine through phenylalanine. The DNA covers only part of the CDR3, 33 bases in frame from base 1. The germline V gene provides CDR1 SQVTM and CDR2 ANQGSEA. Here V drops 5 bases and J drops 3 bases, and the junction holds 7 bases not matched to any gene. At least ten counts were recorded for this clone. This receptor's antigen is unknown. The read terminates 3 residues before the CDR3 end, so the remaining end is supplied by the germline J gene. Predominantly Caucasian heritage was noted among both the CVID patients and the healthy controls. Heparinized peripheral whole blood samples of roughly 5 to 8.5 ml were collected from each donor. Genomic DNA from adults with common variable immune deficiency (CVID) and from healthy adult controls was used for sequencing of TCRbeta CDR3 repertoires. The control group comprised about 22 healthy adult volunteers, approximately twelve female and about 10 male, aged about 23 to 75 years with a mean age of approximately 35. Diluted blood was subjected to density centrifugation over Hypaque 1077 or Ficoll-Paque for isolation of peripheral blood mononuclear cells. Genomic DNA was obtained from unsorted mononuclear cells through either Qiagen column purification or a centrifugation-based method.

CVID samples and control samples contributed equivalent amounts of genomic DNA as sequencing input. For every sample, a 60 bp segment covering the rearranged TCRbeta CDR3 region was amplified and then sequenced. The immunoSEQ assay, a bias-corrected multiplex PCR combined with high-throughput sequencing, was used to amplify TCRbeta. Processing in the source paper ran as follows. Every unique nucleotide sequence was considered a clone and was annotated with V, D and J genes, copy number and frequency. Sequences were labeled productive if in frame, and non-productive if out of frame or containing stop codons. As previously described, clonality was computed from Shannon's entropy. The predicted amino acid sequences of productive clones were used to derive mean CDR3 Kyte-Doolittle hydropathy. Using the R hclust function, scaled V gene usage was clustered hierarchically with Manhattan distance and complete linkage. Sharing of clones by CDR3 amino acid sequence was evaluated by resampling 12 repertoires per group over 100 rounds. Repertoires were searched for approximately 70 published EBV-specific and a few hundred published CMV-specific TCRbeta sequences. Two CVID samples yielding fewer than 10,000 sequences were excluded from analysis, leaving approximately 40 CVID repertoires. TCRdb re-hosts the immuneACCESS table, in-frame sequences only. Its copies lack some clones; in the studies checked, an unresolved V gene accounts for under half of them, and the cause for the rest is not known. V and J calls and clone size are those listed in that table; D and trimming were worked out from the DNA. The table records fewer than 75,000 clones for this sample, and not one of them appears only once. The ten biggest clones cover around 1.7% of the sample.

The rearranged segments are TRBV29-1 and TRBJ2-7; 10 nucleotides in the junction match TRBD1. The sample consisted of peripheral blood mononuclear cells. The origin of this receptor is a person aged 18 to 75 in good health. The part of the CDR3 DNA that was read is TGCAGCGTTCGCCGGGACAGGGGCAACTACGAG. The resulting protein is CSVRRDRGNYE. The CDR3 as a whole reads CSVRRDRGNYEQYF.